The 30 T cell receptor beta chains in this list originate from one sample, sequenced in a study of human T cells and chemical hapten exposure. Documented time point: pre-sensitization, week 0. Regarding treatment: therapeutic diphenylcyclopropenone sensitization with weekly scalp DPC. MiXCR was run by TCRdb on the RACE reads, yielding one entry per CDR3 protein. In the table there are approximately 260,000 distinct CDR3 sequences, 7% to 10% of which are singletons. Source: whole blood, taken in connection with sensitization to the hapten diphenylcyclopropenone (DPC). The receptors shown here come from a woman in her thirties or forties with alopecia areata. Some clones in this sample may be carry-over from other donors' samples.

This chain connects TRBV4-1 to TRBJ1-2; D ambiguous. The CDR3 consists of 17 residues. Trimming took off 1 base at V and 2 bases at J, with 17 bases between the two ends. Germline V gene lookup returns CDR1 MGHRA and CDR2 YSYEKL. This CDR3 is CASSQAVRAPANYGYTF. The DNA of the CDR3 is TGCGCCAGCAGCCAAGCCGTTCGAGCCCCCGCCAACTATGGCTACACCTTC.

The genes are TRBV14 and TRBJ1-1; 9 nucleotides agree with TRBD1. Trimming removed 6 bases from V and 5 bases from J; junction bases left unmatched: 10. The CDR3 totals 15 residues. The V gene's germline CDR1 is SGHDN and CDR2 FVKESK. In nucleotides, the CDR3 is TGTGCCAGCAGTAGAACAGGGGGCCCAGGTACTGAAGCTTTCTTT. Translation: CASSRTGGPGTEAFF. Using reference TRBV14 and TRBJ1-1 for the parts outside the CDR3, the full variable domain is EAGVTQFPSHSVIEKGQTVTLRCDPISGHDNLYWYRRVMGKEIKFLLHFVKESKQDESGMPNNRFLAERTGGTYSTLKVQPAELEDSGVYFCASSRTGGPGTEAFFGQGTRLTVV.

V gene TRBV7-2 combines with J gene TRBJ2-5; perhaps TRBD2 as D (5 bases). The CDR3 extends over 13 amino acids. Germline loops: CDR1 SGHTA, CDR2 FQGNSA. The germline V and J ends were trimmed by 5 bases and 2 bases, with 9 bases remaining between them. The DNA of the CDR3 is TGTGCCAGCAGCGCCGGGATTCAAGAGACCCAGTACTTC. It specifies CASSAGIQETQYF. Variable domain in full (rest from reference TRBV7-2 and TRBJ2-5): GAGVSQSPSNKVTEKGKDVELRCDPISGHTALYWYRQSLGQGLEFLIYFQGNSAPDKSGLPSDRFSAERTGGSVSTLTIQRTQQEDSAVYLCASSAGIQETQYFGPGTRLLVL.

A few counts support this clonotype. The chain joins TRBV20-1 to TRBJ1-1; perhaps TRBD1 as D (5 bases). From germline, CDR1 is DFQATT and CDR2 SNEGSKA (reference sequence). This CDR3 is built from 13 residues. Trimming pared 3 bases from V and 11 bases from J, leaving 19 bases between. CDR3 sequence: CSASMRGGRDAFF. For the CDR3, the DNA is TGCAGTGCTAGCATGCGGGGGGGAAGGGATGCTTTCTTT.

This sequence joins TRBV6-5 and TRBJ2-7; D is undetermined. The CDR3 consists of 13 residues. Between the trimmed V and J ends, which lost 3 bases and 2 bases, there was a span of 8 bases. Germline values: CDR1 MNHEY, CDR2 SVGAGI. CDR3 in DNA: TGTGCCAGCAGTTATAGTAGGACCTACGAGCAGTACTTC. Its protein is CASSYSRTYEQYF.

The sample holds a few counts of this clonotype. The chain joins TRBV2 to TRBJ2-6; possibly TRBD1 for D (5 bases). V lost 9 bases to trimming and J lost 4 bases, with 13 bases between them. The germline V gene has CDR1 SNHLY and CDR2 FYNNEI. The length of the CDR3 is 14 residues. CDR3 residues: CARTAKAGANVLTF. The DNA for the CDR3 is TGTGCCAGGACAGCCAAAGCGGGGGCCAACGTCCTGACTTTC.

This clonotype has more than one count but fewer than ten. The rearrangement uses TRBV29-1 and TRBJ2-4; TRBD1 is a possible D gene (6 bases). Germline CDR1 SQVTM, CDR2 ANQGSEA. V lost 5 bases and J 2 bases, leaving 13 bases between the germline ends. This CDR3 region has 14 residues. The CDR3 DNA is TGCAGCGTTAAGAAGGGGGTGACCAAAAACATTCAGTACTTC. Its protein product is CSVKKGVTKNIQYF.

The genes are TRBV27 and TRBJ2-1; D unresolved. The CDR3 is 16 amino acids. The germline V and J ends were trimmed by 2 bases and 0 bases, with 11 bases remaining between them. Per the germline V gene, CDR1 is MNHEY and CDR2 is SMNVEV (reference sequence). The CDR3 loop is CASSLEHPSSYNEQFF. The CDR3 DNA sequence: TGTGCCAGCAGTTTAGAACACCCTTCCTCCTACAATGAGCAGTTCTTC.

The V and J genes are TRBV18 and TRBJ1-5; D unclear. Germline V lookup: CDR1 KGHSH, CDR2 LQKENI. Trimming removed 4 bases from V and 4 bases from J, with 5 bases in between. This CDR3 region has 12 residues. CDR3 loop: CASSRPNQPQHF. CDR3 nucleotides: TGTGCCAGCTCACGCCCGAATCAGCCCCAGCATTTT.

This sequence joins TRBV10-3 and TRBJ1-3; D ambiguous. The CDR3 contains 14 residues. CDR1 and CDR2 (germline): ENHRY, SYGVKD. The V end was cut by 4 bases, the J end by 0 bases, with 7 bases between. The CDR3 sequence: CAISAGFSGNTIYF. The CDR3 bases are TGTGCCATCAGTGCCGGATTCTCTGGAAACACCATATATTTT.

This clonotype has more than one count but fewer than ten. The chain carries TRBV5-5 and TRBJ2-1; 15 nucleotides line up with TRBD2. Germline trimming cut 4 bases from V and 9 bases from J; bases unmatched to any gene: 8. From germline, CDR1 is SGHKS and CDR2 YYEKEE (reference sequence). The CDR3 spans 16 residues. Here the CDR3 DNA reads TGTGCCAGCAGCCCCTGGACTAGCGGGAGGGTTGGTGAGCAGTTCTTC. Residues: CASSPWTSGRVGEQFF.

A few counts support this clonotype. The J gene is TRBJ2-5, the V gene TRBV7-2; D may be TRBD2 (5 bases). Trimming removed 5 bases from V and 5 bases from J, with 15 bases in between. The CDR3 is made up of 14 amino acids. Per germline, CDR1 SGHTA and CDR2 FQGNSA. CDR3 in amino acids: CASSNTVPGETQYF. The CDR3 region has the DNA TGTGCCAGCAGCAACACGGTGCCGGGGGAGACCCAGTACTTC.

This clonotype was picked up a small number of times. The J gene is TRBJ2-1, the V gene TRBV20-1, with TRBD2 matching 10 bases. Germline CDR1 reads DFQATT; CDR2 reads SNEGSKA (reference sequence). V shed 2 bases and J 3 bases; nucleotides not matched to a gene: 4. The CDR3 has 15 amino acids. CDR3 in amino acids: CSARHLAGVYNEQFF. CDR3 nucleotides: TGCAGTGCTAGACATCTAGCGGGAGTCTACAATGAGCAGTTCTTC.

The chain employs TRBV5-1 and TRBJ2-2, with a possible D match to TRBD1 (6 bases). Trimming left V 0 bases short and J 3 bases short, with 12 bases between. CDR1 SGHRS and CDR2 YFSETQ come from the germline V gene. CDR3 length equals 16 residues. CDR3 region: CASSLGQEYYTGELFF. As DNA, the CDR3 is TGCGCCAGCAGCTTGGGACAGGAATATTACACCGGGGAGCTGTTTTTT.

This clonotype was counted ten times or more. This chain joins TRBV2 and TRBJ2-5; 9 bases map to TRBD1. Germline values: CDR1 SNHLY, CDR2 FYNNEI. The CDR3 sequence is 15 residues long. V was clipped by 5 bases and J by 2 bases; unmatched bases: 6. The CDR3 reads CASSPGTGRQETQYF. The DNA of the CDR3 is TGTGCCAGCAGTCCCGGGACAGGGCGGCAAGAGACCCAGTACTTC.

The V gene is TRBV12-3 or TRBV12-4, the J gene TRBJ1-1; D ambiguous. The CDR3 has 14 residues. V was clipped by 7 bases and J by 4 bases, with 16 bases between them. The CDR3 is CASTPLDGVTEAFF. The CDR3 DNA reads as TGTGCCAGCACCCCGCTGGATGGTGTCACTGAAGCTTTCTTT.

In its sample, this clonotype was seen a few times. This CDR3 is CASSQRIPGASGNTIYF. The CDR3 coding sequence is TGTGCCAGCAGCCAACGGATTCCGGGGGCGTCTGGAAACACCATATATTTT. The J gene is TRBJ1-3, the V gene TRBV3-1, with D tentatively TRBD1 (6 bases). Germline loops: CDR1 LGHDT, CDR2 YNNKEL (reference sequence). The V end lost 2 bases, the J end lost 1 base, and 15 bases lay between the germline ends. The CDR3 runs 17 residues.

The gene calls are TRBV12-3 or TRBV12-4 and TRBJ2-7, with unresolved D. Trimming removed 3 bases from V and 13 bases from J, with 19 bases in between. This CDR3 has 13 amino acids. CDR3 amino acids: CASSLEFSSSLYF. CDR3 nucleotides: TGTGCCAGCAGTTTGGAGTTTAGTAGCTCCCTCTACTTC.

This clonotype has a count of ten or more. Here the CDR3 reads CASSQTGEGSEQYF. The CDR3 bases are TGTGCCAGCAGTCAGACGGGAGAAGGCTCCGAGCAGTACTTC. This rearrangement joins TRBV7-8 to TRBJ2-7; TRBD2 is a possible D gene (6 bases). V was shortened by 6 bases and J by 6 bases, with 18 bases between the two germline ends. CDR3 length: 14 amino acids. In germline, CDR1 is SGHVS, CDR2 FQNEAQ. Full variable domain (outside the CDR3, taken from reference TRBV7-8 and TRBJ2-7): GAGVSQSPRYKVAKRGQDVALRCDPISGHVSLFWYQQALGQGPEFLTYFQNEAQLDKSGLPSDRFFAERPEGSVSTLKIQRTQQEDSAVYLCASSQTGEGSEQYFGPGTRLTVT.

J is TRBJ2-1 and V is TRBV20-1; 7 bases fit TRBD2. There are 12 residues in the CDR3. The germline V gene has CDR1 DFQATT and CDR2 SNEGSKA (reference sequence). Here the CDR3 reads CSVGRGPNEQFF. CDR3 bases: TGCAGCGTAGGGAGGGGCCCTAATGAGCAGTTCTTC.

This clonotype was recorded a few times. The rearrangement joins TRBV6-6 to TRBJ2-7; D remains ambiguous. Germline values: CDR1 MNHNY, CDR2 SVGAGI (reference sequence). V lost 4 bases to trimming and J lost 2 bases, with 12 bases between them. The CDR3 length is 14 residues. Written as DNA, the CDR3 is TGTGCCAGCAGTTCCTCACCGAGAGCCTACGAGCAGTACTTC. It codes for CASSSSPRAYEQYF.

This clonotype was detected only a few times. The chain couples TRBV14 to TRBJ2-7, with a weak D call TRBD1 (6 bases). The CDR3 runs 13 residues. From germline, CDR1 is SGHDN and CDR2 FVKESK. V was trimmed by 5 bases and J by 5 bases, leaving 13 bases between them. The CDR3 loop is CASSRDRNNEQYF. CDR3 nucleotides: TGTGCCAGCAGCAGAGACAGGAACAACGAGCAGTACTTC. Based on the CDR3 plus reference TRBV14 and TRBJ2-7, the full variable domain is EAGVTQFPSHSVIEKGQTVTLRCDPISGHDNLYWYRRVMGKEIKFLLHFVKESKQDESGMPNNRFLAERTGGTYSTLKVQPAELEDSGVYFCASSRDRNNEQYFGPGTRLTVT.

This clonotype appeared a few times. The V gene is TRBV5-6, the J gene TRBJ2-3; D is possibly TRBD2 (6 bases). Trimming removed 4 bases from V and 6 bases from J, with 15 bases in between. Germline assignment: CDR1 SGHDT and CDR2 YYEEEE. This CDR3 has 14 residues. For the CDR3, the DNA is TGTGCCAGCAGCCCACGGATAGCGGTGGATACGCAGTATTTT. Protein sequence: CASSPRIAVDTQYF. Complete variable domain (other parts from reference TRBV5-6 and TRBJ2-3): DAGVTQSPTHLIKTRGQQVTLRCSPKSGHDTVSWYQQALGQGPQFIFQYYEEEERQRGNFPDRFSGHQFPNYSSELNVNALLLGDSALYLCASSPRIAVDTQYFGPGTRLTVL.

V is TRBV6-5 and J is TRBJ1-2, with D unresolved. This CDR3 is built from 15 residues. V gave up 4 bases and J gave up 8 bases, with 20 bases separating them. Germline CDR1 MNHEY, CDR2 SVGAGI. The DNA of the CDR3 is TGTGCCAGCAGTTCCCCCGGGAGCGGGCGCGGAGGCTACACCTTC. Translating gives CASSSPGSGRGGYTF.

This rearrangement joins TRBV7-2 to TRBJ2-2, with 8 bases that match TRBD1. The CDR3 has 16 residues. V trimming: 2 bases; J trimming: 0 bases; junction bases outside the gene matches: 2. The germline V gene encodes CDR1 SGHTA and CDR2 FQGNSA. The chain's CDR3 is CASSLLDRANTGELFF. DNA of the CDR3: TGTGCCAGCAGCTTACTGGACAGGGCGAACACCGGGGAGCTGTTTTTT.

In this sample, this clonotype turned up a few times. The CDR3 loop reads CASSLGGPNEKLFF. CDR3 DNA: TGTGCCAGCAGCTTAGGGGGACCTAATGAAAAACTGTTTTTT. The V call is TRBV9, the J call TRBJ1-4, with D maybe TRBD1 (6 bases). Germline assignment: CDR1 SGDLS and CDR2 YYNGEE. The CDR3 contains 14 residues. V was shortened by 4 bases and J by 3 bases, with 10 bases between the two germline ends.

The CDR3 spells CASRPRDRAGGYTF. CDR3 DNA: TGTGCCAGCAGACCCCGGGACAGGGCTGGTGGCTACACCTTC. This sequence joins TRBV12-3 or TRBV12-4 and TRBJ1-2; 9 bases agree with TRBD1. J was trimmed by 7 bases and V by 6 bases; bases with no gene match: 9. This CDR3 region has 14 residues.

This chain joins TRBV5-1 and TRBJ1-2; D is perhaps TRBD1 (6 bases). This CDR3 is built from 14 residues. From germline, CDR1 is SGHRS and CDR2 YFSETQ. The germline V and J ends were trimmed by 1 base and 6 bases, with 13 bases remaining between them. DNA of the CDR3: TGCGCCAGCAGCTTGTTAAACAGGGAGGATGGCTACACCTTC. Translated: CASSLLNREDGYTF.

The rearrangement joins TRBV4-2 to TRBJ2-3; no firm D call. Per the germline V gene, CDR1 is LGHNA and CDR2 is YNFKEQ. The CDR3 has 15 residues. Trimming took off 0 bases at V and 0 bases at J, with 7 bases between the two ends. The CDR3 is CASSQDLTSTDTQYF. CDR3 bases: TGTGCCAGCAGCCAAGATCTTACTAGCACAGATACGCAGTATTTT.

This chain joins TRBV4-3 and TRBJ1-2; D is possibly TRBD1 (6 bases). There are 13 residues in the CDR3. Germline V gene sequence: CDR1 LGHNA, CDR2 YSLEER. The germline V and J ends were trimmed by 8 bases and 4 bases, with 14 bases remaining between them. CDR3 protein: CASSRGGPYGYTF. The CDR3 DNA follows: TGCGCCAGCTCTAGGGGGGGGCCCTATGGCTACACCTTC.